This TCR beta chain was found in a study of response to subunit inactivated influenza vaccine. In its sample, this clonotype was seen a few times. No antigen is known for it. TCRdb redid the calling of the RT-PCR reads with MiXCR, one entry per CDR3 protein. The table lists about 530,000 distinct CDR3 sequences, about 12% of them singletons, with around 9.6% in the top ten. CDR1 and CDR2 (germline): DFQATT, SNEGSKA (reference sequence). Trimming at V came to 3 bases and at J to 3 bases, leaving 4 bases not matched to a gene. The CDR3 is made up of 13 amino acids. Study observations and caveats: T cells newly recruited by each seasonal influenza vaccination are few, the authors suggested.

Sequencing used PBMCs from blood, obtained on the day of vaccination. The chain uses TRBV20-1 and TRBJ2-7; 8 bases are shared with TRBD2. The clonotype comes from a man in his forties or fifties who received an inactivated influenza vaccine. CDR3 amino acids: CSASSGLVYEQYF. CDR3 DNA: TGCAGTGCTAGTTCGGGACTAGTCTACGAGCAGTACTTC.